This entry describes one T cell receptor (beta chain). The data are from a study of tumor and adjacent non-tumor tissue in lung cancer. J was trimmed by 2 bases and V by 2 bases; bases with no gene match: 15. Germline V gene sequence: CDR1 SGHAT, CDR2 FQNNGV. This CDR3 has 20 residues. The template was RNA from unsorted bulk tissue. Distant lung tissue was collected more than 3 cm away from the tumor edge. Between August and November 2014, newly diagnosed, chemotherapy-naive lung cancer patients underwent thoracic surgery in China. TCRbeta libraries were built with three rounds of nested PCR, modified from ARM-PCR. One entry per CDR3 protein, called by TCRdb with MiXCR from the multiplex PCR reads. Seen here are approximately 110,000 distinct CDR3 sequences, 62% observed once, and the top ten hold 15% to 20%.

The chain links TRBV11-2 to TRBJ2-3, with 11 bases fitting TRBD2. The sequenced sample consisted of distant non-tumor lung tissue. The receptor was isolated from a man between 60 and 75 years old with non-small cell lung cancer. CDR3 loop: CASSLCAATSGMRITDTQYF. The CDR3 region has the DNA TGTGCCAGCAGCTTATGTGCCGCGACTAGCGGGATGAGGATCACAGATACGCAGTATTTT.